Shown below are 18 T cell receptor beta chains from a single sample sequenced in a study of T-cell reconstitution after alpha-beta-depleted transplantation in children (dated by TCRdb to between 2015 and 2016). Libraries came from PCR. Sequencing relied on an Illumina HiSeq 2500. TCR library preparation used molecular barcoding, with unique molecular identifiers applied to normalize quantification of the TCRbeta repertoire. Using fastp at Q25 and MiXCR, TCRdb reprocessed the public reads and kept productive beta chains. A single entry per CDR3 protein holds the most common genes and DNA from its merged rows. The sample table lists about 600,000 distinct CDR3 sequences, approximately 12% of them with a count of one. The biggest ten clones account for over 2% of the sample. Sample treatment or condition, as interpreted from the label and publication: allogeneic hematopoietic cell transplantation with graft depleted of TCRalphabeta T cells and CD19 B cells.

The sequencing here drew on PBMCs, mostly from graft donor cells, taken 360 days after TCRalphabeta/CD19-depleted stem cell transplant. The receptors were gathered from a male patient aged 10 to 17 who had a stem cell transplant for acute myeloid leukemia, so the T cells may come from the graft donor.

The chain has TRBV20-1 and TRBJ2-7; maybe TRBD1 (5 bases). Germline V CDR1 and CDR2: DFQATT, SNEGSKA (reference sequence). This CDR3 contains 12 residues. The V end was cut by 0 bases, the J end by 6 bases, with 9 bases between. The CDR3 DNA sequence: TGCAGTGCTAGAGATCTACAGGCCGAGCAGTACTTC. Protein sequence: CSARDLQAEQYF.

At least ten counts were recorded for this clonotype. J is TRBJ2-7 and V is TRBV7-2; D tentatively reads TRBD1 or TRBD2 (5 bases each). Germline V gives CDR1 SGHTA, CDR2 FQGNSA. The CDR3 spans 12 residues. Trimming left V 5 bases short and J 5 bases short, with 10 bases between. CDR3 amino acids: CASSPGSHEQYF. The CDR3 DNA follows: TGTGCCAGCAGCCCAGGGAGCCACGAGCAGTACTTC.

This clonotype has at least ten counts. The genes are TRBV28 and TRBJ1-2; no definite D call. The length of the CDR3 is 15 residues. V was trimmed by 8 bases and J by 1 base, leaving 17 bases between them. The germline V gene encodes CDR1 MDHEN and CDR2 SYDVKM. CDR3 amino acids: CASFYRAPGNYGYTF. CDR3 nucleotide sequence: TGTGCCAGCTTTTATAGGGCTCCGGGTAACTATGGCTACACCTTC.

This clonotype occurred many times. CDR3 in DNA: TGTGCCAGCCAACTTCGGGGAACTAGTTCCTACGAGCAGTACTTC. This encodes CASQLRGTSSYEQYF. The chain couples TRBV27 to TRBJ2-7; the D gene is possibly TRBD2 (5 bases). The CDR3 runs to 15 residues. Germline V gene sequence: CDR1 MNHEY, CDR2 SMNVEV (reference sequence). Trimming removed 8 bases from V and 1 base from J, with 18 bases in between.

The chain combines TRBV27 with TRBJ2-7, with unresolved D. Germline lookup yields CDR1 MNHEY and CDR2 SMNVEV (reference sequence). Deletions cut 1 base from V and 2 bases from J, with 15 bases between. This CDR3 comprises 16 residues. The CDR3: CASSLWRLTSPYEQYF. For the CDR3, the DNA is TGTGCCAGCAGTTTATGGAGACTCACTTCCCCCTACGAGCAGTACTTC.

This chain links TRBV10-3 with TRBJ2-1; the match to TRBD2 covers 7 bases. The CDR3 spans 17 residues. V was pared by 3 bases and J by 3 bases, with 11 bases of the junction left unmatched. CDR1 is ENHRY, CDR2 SYGVKD, per germline. This chain's CDR3 is CAISDLGVAGYYNEQFF. The CDR3 DNA reads TGTGCCATCAGTGACCTGGGGGTAGCGGGTTACTACAATGAGCAGTTCTTC.

The rearrangement uses TRBV29-1 and TRBJ2-2; D tentatively reads TRBD1 or TRBD2 (5 bases each). Germline CDR1 reads SQVTM; CDR2 reads ANQGSEA. V lost 5 bases, J lost 7 bases, and 14 bases lay in between. CDR3 length equals 13 residues. The CDR3 reads CSVPAERGGELFF. The CDR3 coding sequence is TGCAGCGTTCCAGCGGAAAGGGGCGGGGAGCTGTTTTTT.

Worth noting for this clonotype: A much larger clonotype is one base distant, so this may be a read error. The chain links TRBV4-2 to TRBJ2-4; D is unclear. Germline lookup yields CDR1 LGHNA and CDR2 YNFKEQ. CDR3 length: 15 residues. In DNA form, the CDR3 reads TGTGCCAGCAGCCAAGAGGGCTTGGCCAAAGACATTCAGTACTTC. It translates to CASSQEGLAKDIQYF.

This chain uses TRBV5-6 with TRBJ1-5; D gene uncertain. The germline CDR1 and CDR2 sequences are SGHDT and YYEEEE. V lost 3 bases to trimming and J lost 0 bases, with 10 bases between them. The CDR3 is 15 residues long. The CDR3 reads CASSSRLISNQPQHF. CDR3 sequence (DNA): TGTGCCAGCAGCTCTCGACTGATTAGCAATCAGCCCCAGCATTTT.

This clonotype was counted only a few times. The chain is built from TRBV20-1 and TRBJ2-7, with a weak D call TRBD2 (6 bases). The germline CDR1 and CDR2 sequences are DFQATT and SNEGSKA (reference sequence). Trimming took off 1 base at V and 5 bases at J, with 15 bases between the two ends. The CDR3 is made up of 14 amino acids. CDR3 protein: CSARGIGSFDEQYF. The DNA of the CDR3 is TGCAGTGCTAGAGGGATCGGGAGTTTCGACGAGCAGTACTTC.

This rearrangement joins TRBV7-9 to TRBJ2-7, with no clear D. Trimming removed 1 base from V and 2 bases from J, with 9 bases in between. The CDR3 loop spans 14 amino acids. Germline V gene data show CDR1 as SEHNR and CDR2 as FQNEAQ (reference sequence). The CDR3 is CASSLGSPTYEQYF. The CDR3, as DNA: TGTGCCAGCAGCTTAGGGTCGCCGACCTACGAGCAGTACTTC.

The CDR3 DNA sequence: TGTGCCAGCAGTTTCTCCTTAGCGGGAGACCTCTACGAGCAGTACTTC. Translating it yields CASSFSLAGDLYEQYF. This chain joins TRBV28 and TRBJ2-7, with TRBD2 identical over 9 bases. Germline CDR1 is MDHEN and CDR2 is SYDVKM. Trimming cost V 3 bases and J 3 bases; bases outside gene matches: 9. The CDR3 runs 16 residues.

The genes are TRBV28 and TRBJ1-6; 8 bases are a match to TRBD1. Trimming removed 5 bases from V and 5 bases from J; junction bases left unmatched: 5. CDR1 and CDR2 (germline): MDHEN, SYDVKM. CDR3 length: 15 amino acids. This chain's CDR3 is CASSTYRGNNSPLHF. CDR3 in DNA: TGTGCCAGCAGTACCTACAGGGGGAATAATTCACCCCTCCACTTT.

The sample holds many counts of this clonotype. The chain employs TRBV28 and TRBJ2-1, with D unresolved. Germline CDR1 reads MDHEN; CDR2 reads SYDVKM. Trimming pared 4 bases from V and 0 bases from J, leaving 7 bases between. This CDR3 has 14 residues. This chain's CDR3 is CASSSGGSYNEQFF. The CDR3 nucleotides are TGTGCCAGCAGTTCAGGCGGCTCCTACAATGAGCAGTTCTTC.

The V call is TRBV3-1, the J call TRBJ2-7, with D tentatively TRBD1 (5 bases). This CDR3 has 19 residues. Germline lookup yields CDR1 LGHDT and CDR2 YNNKEL (reference sequence). V dropped 0 bases and J dropped 2 bases, with 23 bases sitting between them. CDR3 residues: CASSQDLLPLSGNPYEQYF. The CDR3, as DNA: TGTGCCAGCAGCCAAGACTTACTACCCCTCTCAGGGAATCCCTACGAGCAGTACTTC.

The chain links TRBV12-3 or TRBV12-4 to TRBJ1-5, with TRBD1 matching 9 bases. V lost 4 bases, J lost 4 bases, and 2 bases stayed unmatched. This CDR3 region has 14 residues. CDR3 loop: CASSWDRANQPQHF. As DNA, the CDR3 is TGTGCCAGCAGTTGGGACAGGGCGAATCAGCCCCAGCATTTT.

The chain carries TRBV4-3 and TRBJ2-7; D not resolved. CDR3 length: 17 amino acids. Germline loops: CDR1 LGHNA, CDR2 YSLEER. V gave up 0 bases and J gave up 0 bases, with 15 bases separating them. CDR3 amino acids: CASSQDEWQKLSYEQYF. The CDR3 DNA is TGCGCCAGCAGCCAAGACGAGTGGCAGAAACTCTCCTACGAGCAGTACTTC.

This clonotype was recorded a few times. V gene TRBV5-1 combines with J gene TRBJ1-2; D remains unclear. The V end lost 0 bases, the J end lost 0 bases, and 9 bases lay between the germline ends. CDR1 SGHRS and CDR2 YFSETQ come from the germline V gene. This CDR3 has 15 residues. CDR3 protein: CASSLALSANYGYTF. The CDR3 nucleotides read TGCGCCAGCAGCTTGGCATTGTCAGCTAACTATGGCTACACCTTC.